This T cell receptor beta chain is drawn from a study of identical twins. Carrying unique molecular identifiers, the cDNA also gained a universal primer site through template switching. One entry per CDR3 protein, called by TCRdb with MiXCR from the 5' RACE reads. The sample has about 550,000 distinct CDR3 sequences; more than 20% are singletons. Healthy Caucasians supplied all donations. The CDR3 sequence is 13 residues long. Germline V gene lookup returns CDR1 SQVTM and CDR2 ANQGSEA. The V gene end was trimmed by 6 bases and the J gene end by 5 bases; junction bases not matched to a gene: 7. Study conclusions and caveats: Monozygotic twin pairs showed more out-of-frame TCR alpha sharing than models estimated. Low generation-probability sequences were in excess among twin-shared out-of-frame alpha sequences.

This clonotype was recorded a few times. The antigen is undetermined. The data also belong to a second study, concerning yellow fever vaccine responses in identical twins.

The clonotype was recovered from a young woman in good health. The genes are TRBV29-1 and TRBJ2-5; TRBD2 matches 9 bases. Source material: CD4+ T cells sorted from blood. CDR3 bases: TGCAGCGTATCTAGCGGGAAGGGGGAGACCCAGTACTTC. Its translation is CSVSSGKGETQYF.